This T cell receptor (beta chain) was obtained from a study of long-term antiretroviral therapy in people with HIV. Study overall: About a decade before 2015, the earliest samples were taken when ART was typically delayed.

Points on this clone: Its matching antigen is unknown.

It was version v3.0 of the immunoSEQ assay that was run at survey level. This table comes from immunoSEQ multiplex PCR, and its TCRdb copy is limited to in-frame clones, with some not included. In the table there are about 28,000 clones, just under 95% of which are singletons. General observations from the study: Post-treatment diversity went higher with ART but stayed below transplant donor controls.

This CDR3 comprises 18 residues. The ends lost 4 bases at V and 2 bases at J; junction bases unmatched: 6. Germline V gene data show CDR1 as ENHRY and CDR2 as SYGVKD. The starting material was unsorted PBMCs, obtained 5.3 years after starting antiretroviral therapy. The receptor was derived from a man aged 50 to 59 with HIV. The chain links TRBV10-3 to TRBJ2-3, with TRBD2 matching 16 bases. The CDR3 loop reads CAISVAGTSGGDTDTQYF. The CDR3 DNA follows: TGTGCCATCAGTGTGGCCGGGACTAGCGGGGGGGACACAGATACGCAGTATTTT.